Listed here are 16 T cell receptor beta chains from one sample, sequenced in a study of blood T cell repertoires in COVID-19. The method was immunoSEQ multiplex PCR; TCRdb's version includes in-frame clones alone and lacks a portion of them. The repertoire includes around 210,000 clones, about 90% of them detected once, and 0.6% to 0.9% sits in the top ten. Sequenced sample: peripheral blood. The receptors here all came from a woman in her seventies with acute or convalescent COVID-19.

The chain employs TRBV6-5 and TRBJ1-2, with 8 nucleotides matching TRBD1. Germline V gives CDR1 MNHEY, CDR2 SVGAGI. After removal of 8 bases from V and 7 bases from J, the junction contained 12 bases not matched to a gene. The CDR3 contains 14 residues. The CDR3 nucleotides are TGTGCCAGCCTTGGAACGACAGGGGCGGGTGGCTACACCTTC. As protein: CASLGTTGAGGYTF.

V and J are TRBV19 and TRBJ2-1; 9 nucleotides align to TRBD2. CDR1 is LNHDA, CDR2 SQIVND, per germline (reference sequence). V trimming: 6 bases; J trimming: 3 bases; junction bases outside the gene matches: 6. The CDR3 covers 15 residues. CDR3 bases: TGTGCCAGTAGGGGGAGCGGGAGGTACTACAATGAGCAGTTCTTC. It codes for CASRGSGRYYNEQFF.

V usage is TRBV11-3 and J usage is TRBJ1-1; TRBD1 might be the D (6 bases). The germline V and J ends were trimmed by 5 bases and 8 bases, with 21 bases remaining between them. The germline V gene has CDR1 SGHNT and CDR2 YENEEA. CDR3 length: 15 residues. For the CDR3, the DNA is TGTGCCAGCAGCCAGGGGACGCAGGGGTTGTCGGAAGCTTTCTTT. Its protein is CASSQGTQGLSEAFF.

The sample holds a few counts of this clone. The chain couples TRBV5-1 to TRBJ1-6; D ambiguous. The V end was cut by 2 bases, the J end by 7 bases, with 13 bases between. This CDR3 comprises 15 residues. Germline CDR1 reads SGHRS; CDR2 reads YFSETQ. The CDR3 region has the DNA TGCGCCAGCAGCTTCGGCACAGCTCGGAATTCACCCCTCCACTTT. Its protein product is CASSFGTARNSPLHF.

This clone was found a few times. The genes are TRBV5-1 and TRBJ2-7, with TRBD1 as a possible D gene (6 bases). The CDR3 spans 13 residues. Trimming cost V 4 bases and J 7 bases, with 15 bases left between them. Germline CDR1 SGHRS, CDR2 YFSETQ. The CDR3 coding sequence is TGCGCCAGCAGCCCTACAGGGTTGGGAGAGCAGTACTTC. It yields the protein CASSPTGLGEQYF.

V gene TRBV24-1 combines with J gene TRBJ2-7, with a weak D call TRBD2 (5 bases). Between the trimmed V and J ends, which lost 7 bases and 0 bases, there was a span of 9 bases. Per the germline V gene, CDR1 is KGHDR and CDR2 is SFDVKD. This CDR3 has 13 amino acids. The CDR3 DNA sequence: TGTGCCACCAGGTCGGGGAACTCCTACGAGCAGTACTTC. Its translation: CATRSGNSYEQYF.

The chain links TRBV28 to TRBJ1-3; no firm D call. Trimming left V 2 bases short and J 1 base short, with 9 bases between. The CDR3 is 15 amino acids. Germline assignment: CDR1 MDHEN and CDR2 SYDVKM. CDR3 DNA sequence: TGTGCCAGCAGTTTAGCCGGGTCGTCTGGAAACACCATATATTTT. Its translation is CASSLAGSSGNTIYF. The variable domain in full, with the rest retrieved from reference TRBV28 and TRBJ1-3, is DVKVTQSSRYLVKRTGEKVFLECVQDMDHENMFWYRQDPGLGLRLIYFSYDVKMKEKGDIPEGYSVSREKKERFSLILESASTNQTSMYLCASSLAGSSGNTIYFGEGSWLTVV.

This clone has a single count. V is TRBV4-1 and J is TRBJ1-3; no clear D gene. The germline gives CDR1 MGHRA, CDR2 YSYEKL. V was trimmed by 0 bases and J by 4 bases, leaving 7 bases between them. CDR3 length: 14 amino acids. The DNA for the CDR3 is TGCGCCAGCAGCCAAGAGGGCCGCGGAAACACCATATATTTT. The encoded protein is CASSQEGRGNTIYF.

In its sample, this clone was seen once. The rearrangement joins TRBV28 to TRBJ1-5; a possible D gene is TRBD1 (6 bases). V lost 7 bases to trimming and J lost 4 bases, with 11 bases between them. Germline assignment: CDR1 MDHEN and CDR2 SYDVKM. The CDR3 has 13 residues. CDR3 residues: CASITDRNQPQHF. The DNA for the CDR3 is TGTGCCAGCATAACAGACAGGAATCAGCCCCAGCATTTT. The whole variable domain, filled in from reference TRBV28 and TRBJ1-5, reads DVKVTQSSRYLVKRTGEKVFLECVQDMDHENMFWYRQDPGLGLRLIYFSYDVKMKEKGDIPEGYSVSREKKERFSLILESASTNQTSMYLCASITDRNQPQHFGDGTRLSIL.

This chain links TRBV5-1 with TRBJ1-4; TRBD1 matches 8 bases. V gave up 4 bases and J gave up 5 bases; unmatched junction bases: 4. The CDR3 has 14 amino acids. From germline, CDR1 is SGHRS and CDR2 YFSETQ. The CDR3 region has the DNA TGCGCCAGCAGCCGGACAGGGTTGAATGAAAAACTGTTTTTT. Translation gives CASSRTGLNEKLFF.

This clone was detected a few times. J is TRBJ2-1 and V is TRBV6-1; D possibly corresponds to TRBD2 (6 bases). V gave up 3 bases and J gave up 0 bases, with 9 bases separating them. CDR1 and CDR2 (germline): MNHNS, SASEGT. The CDR3 spans 15 residues. The CDR3 spells CASSEGGDSYNEQFF. The CDR3 DNA reads TGTGCCAGCAGTGAGGGCGGGGACTCCTACAATGAGCAGTTCTTC.

The chain combines TRBV2 with TRBJ1-1; D is unresolved. V gave up 5 bases and J gave up 1 base, with 14 bases separating them. Looked up from germline, CDR1 is SNHLY and CDR2 is FYNNEI. This CDR3 spans 15 amino acids. The CDR3 spells CASSPYTSTNTEAFF. CDR3 bases: TGTGCCAGCAGTCCTTATACTAGTACGAACACTGAAGCTTTCTTT.

V is TRBV10-2 and J is TRBJ2-7, with a tentative D call TRBD1 (5 bases). V was pared by 0 bases and J by 3 bases, with 6 bases between. The germline CDR1 and CDR2 sequences are WSHSY and SAAADI. This CDR3 contains 13 residues. The CDR3 bases are TGCGCCAGCAGTGAGTCAACAGGCTACGAGCAGTACTTC. Amino acid sequence: CASSESTGYEQYF.

The chain has TRBV2 and TRBJ1-3; a weak D match, TRBD1 (5 bases). V was shortened by 6 bases and J by 0 bases, with 9 bases between the two germline ends. The CDR3 extends over 14 amino acids. Looked up from germline, CDR1 is SNHLY and CDR2 is FYNNEI. The CDR3 spells CASSAGISGNTIYF. The CDR3 DNA follows: TGTGCCAGCAGCGCAGGGATCTCTGGAAACACCATATATTTT.

The chain carries TRBV3-1 (or the pseudogene TRBV3-2) and TRBJ1-5, with 7 bases aligning to TRBD1. Germline CDR1 is LGHDT and CDR2 is YNNKEL (reference sequence). The length of the CDR3 is 15 residues. V shed 1 base and J 5 bases; nucleotides not matched to a gene: 5. The CDR3 DNA is TGTGCCAGCAGCCAAGGGTACAGGGGTGATCAGCCCCAGCATTTT. It translates to CASSQGYRGDQPQHF.

The V gene is TRBV29-1, the J gene TRBJ2-2; D possibly corresponds to TRBD1 (5 bases). The CDR3 spans 12 residues. The V and J ends lost 7 bases and 1 base respectively, with 7 bases between them. The germline CDR1 and CDR2 sequences are SQVTM and ANQGSEA. The chain's CDR3 is CSAGQNTGELFF. Here the CDR3 DNA reads TGCAGCGCCGGACAGAACACCGGGGAGCTGTTTTTT.